The clone carrying this T cell receptor (beta chain) was seen ten or more times. This record belongs to a study of T cells in Graves' hyperthyroidism and ophthalmopathy. Using RNA transcripts as the source, TCR beta CDR3 regions were amplified. A set of HTBI primers served as the primers for a first-round RT-PCR of the TCR CDR3. TCRdb itself ran the multiplex PCR reads through MiXCR, one entry per CDR3 protein. The repertoire holds under 300,000 distinct CDR3 sequences, with under 30% as singletons. This CDR3 spans 13 amino acids. Trimming removed 6 bases from V and 6 bases from J, with 14 bases in between. Germline-derived CDR1 and CDR2 are LNHDA and SQIVND (reference sequence).

The rearrangement uses TRBV19 and TRBJ1-2; D is perhaps TRBD1 (5 bases). Source material: blood. The TCR sequence derives from a man aged 35 to 55 with Graves' hyperthyroidism that later progressed to Graves' ophthalmopathy. CDR3 coding DNA: TGTGCCAGTAGGTCGGGGACCACTGATGGCTACACCTTC. It codes for CASRSGTTDGYTF.